This T cell receptor beta chain comes out of a study of blood T cell repertoires in COVID-19. CDR1 KGHSY and CDR2 FQNENV come from the germline V gene. The CDR3 sequence is 14 residues long. V was clipped by 2 bases and J by 9 bases, with 11 bases between them. The assay was immunoSEQ multiplex PCR, and TCRdb's table has in-frame clones only and misses some. This table holds approximately 480,000 clones, about 88% found once. Seattle's enrolled individuals joined amid active infection and were then monitored longitudinally. The sequencing sample was made of peripheral blood. The receptor's source is a man aged 18 to 35 with COVID-19, enrolled during active disease. The V gene is TRBV16, the J gene TRBJ1-6, with a tentative D call TRBD1 (6 bases). In nucleotides, the CDR3 is TGTGCCAGCAGCCAAAGAGCAGGGGCTTCACCCCTCCACTTT. It translates to CASSQRAGASPLHF.